Shown below are 2 T cell receptor beta chains from a single sample sequenced in a study of T cell changes during pregnancy in multiple sclerosis. Libraries were prepared by immunoSEQ multiplex PCR; TCRdb keeps only in-frame clonotypes and omits some of them. Here the sample spans roughly 75,000 clones, 80% to 95% being singletons. The sample in question was peripheral blood, obtained in the third trimester of pregnancy. These TCRs come from a female donor in good health, enrolled as a control in a pregnancy study.

This clone was detected only once. The V call is TRBV27, the J call TRBJ2-7, with 8 bases matching TRBD1. V was clipped by 3 bases and J by 1 base; unmatched bases: 5. This CDR3 comprises 15 residues. Germline CDR1 MNHEY, CDR2 SMNVEV (reference sequence). CDR3 sequence: CASSFAWTGSYEQYF. CDR3 nucleotides: TGTGCCAGCAGTTTCGCCTGGACAGGGTCCTACGAGCAGTACTTC.

The chain carries TRBV7-3 and TRBJ2-2, with TRBD2 matching over 7 bases. This CDR3 has 21 amino acids. Germline trimming cut 5 bases from V and 6 bases from J; bases unmatched to any gene: 27. From germline, CDR1 is SGHTA and CDR2 FQGTGA. DNA of the CDR3: TGTGCCAGCAGCCCAAAAAAAATGGGGGGGGATCGGGAATTGGATCCCGGGGAGCTGTTTTTT. Translation: CASSPKKMGGDRELDPGELFF. Complete variable domain (other parts from reference TRBV7-3 and TRBJ2-2): GAGVSQTPSNKVTEKGKYVELRCDPISGHTALYWYRQSLGQGPEFLIYFQGTGAADDSGLPNDRFFAVRPEGSVSTLKIQRTERGDSAVYLCASSPKKMGGDRELDPGELFFGEGSRLTVL.